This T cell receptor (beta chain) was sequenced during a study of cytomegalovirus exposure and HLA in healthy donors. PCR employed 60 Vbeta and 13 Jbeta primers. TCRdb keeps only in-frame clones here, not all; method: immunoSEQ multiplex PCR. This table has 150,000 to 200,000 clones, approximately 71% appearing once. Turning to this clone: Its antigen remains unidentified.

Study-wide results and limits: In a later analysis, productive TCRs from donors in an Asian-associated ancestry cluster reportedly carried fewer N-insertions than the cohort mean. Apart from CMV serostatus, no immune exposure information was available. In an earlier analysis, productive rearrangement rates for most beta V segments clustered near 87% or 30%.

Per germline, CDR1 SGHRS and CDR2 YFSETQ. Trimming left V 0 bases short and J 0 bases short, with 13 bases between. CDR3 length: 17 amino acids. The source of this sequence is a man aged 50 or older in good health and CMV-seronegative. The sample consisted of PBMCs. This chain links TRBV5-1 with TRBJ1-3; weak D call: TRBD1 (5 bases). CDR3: CASSLDGAEFSGNTIYF. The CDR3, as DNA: TGCGCCAGCAGCTTGGATGGGGCGGAGTTCTCTGGAAACACCATATATTTT. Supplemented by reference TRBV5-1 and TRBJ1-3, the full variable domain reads KAGVTQTPRYLIKTRGQQVTLSCSPISGHRSVSWYQQTPGQGLQFLFEYFSETQRNKGNFPGRFSGRQFSNSRSEMNVSTLELGDSALYLCASSLDGAEFSGNTIYFGEGSWLTVV.